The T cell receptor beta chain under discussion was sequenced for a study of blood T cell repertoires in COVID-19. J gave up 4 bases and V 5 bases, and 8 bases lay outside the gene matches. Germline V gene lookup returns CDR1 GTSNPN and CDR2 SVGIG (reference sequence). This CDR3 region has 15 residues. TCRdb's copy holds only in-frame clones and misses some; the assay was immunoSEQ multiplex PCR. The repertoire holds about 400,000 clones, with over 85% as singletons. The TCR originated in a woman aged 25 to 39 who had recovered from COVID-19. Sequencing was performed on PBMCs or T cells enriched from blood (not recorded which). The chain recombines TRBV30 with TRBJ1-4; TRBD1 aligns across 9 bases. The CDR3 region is CAWGLTGGRNEKLFF. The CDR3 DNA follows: TGTGCCTGGGGCCTCACAGGGGGCCGTAATGAAAAACTGTTTTTT.